This T cell receptor beta chain was sequenced during a study of OX40 agonist ivuxolimab in advanced cancers. The CDR3 has 13 amino acids. The germline V and J ends were trimmed by 3 bases and 1 base, with 7 bases remaining between them. Germline CDR1 MDHEN, CDR2 SYDVKM. Produced via immunoSEQ multiplex PCR; TCRdb's table is partial and in-frame only. The sample includes 16,000 or so clones, over 65% of them seen just once. This clone has only a few counts. Distinct nucleotide sequences in the sample also encode this CDR3. This specimen consisted of CD4+ or CD8+ T cells sorted from blood, obtained in a trial of the OX40 agonist ivuxolimab. The source of this sequence is an adult with an advanced solid tumor such as melanoma, head and neck, liver or kidney cancer. V is TRBV28 and J is TRBJ2-7; D not certain. CDR3 nucleotide sequence: TGTGCCAGCAGTTTGACCGGGTCCTACGAGCAGTACTTC. Translation: CASSLTGSYEQYF.